This entry lists 30 T cell receptor beta chains sequenced from one sample in a study of T-cell memory formation after mild COVID-19. TCRdb processed the 5' RACE reads anew with MiXCR; each CDR3 protein has one entry. Here the sample spans a few hundred thousand distinct CDR3 sequences, about 10% being singletons. Material: PBMCs or a T cell subset sorted from them (not recorded which). The receptors stem from a man younger than 30 who had mild COVID-19 (a few samples of this study predate the infection). Cell type and time point are not known.

In this sample, this clonotype turned up many times. This chain joins TRBV7-6 and TRBJ2-7, with D uncertain. The CDR3 runs 17 residues. CDR1 is SGHVS, CDR2 FNYEAQ, per germline. Trimming shortened V by 5 bases and J by 2 bases, and 22 bases separated the two germline ends. CDR3 sequence (DNA): TGTGCCAGCAGCCTCAACGACAACAGAGACTTTCCCTACGAGCAGTACTTC. Translation gives CASSLNDNRDFPYEQYF.

In this sample, this clonotype turned up a few times. The chain links TRBV30 to TRBJ1-3, with D possibly being TRBD1 (5 bases). The germline V gene has CDR1 GTSNPN and CDR2 SVGIG (reference sequence). Trimming took off 4 bases at V and 0 bases at J, with 22 bases between the two ends. The CDR3 totals 18 residues. The CDR3 DNA is TGTGCCTGGATGGAGAGGAAGGGGAGATCCAGCTCTGGAAACACCATATATTTT. The encoded protein is CAWMERKGRSSSGNTIYF.

The chain couples TRBV5-8 to TRBJ1-1; the D is unclear. With 0 bases removed from V and 7 bases from J, the gap between germline ends came to 10 bases. This CDR3 has 13 residues. Germline CDR1 reads SGHTS; CDR2 reads YDEGEE. The CDR3, as DNA: TGTGCCAGCAGCTTGGATCGGTTTCTTGAAGCTTTCTTT. This sequence encodes CASSLDRFLEAFF.

In its sample, this clonotype was seen many times. V is TRBV7-9 and J is TRBJ2-3; perhaps D is TRBD1 or TRBD2 (5 bases each). Looked up from germline, CDR1 is SEHNR and CDR2 is FQNEAQ (reference sequence). The CDR3 is made up of 14 amino acids. The V end lost 7 bases, the J end lost 0 bases, and 11 bases lay between the germline ends. Here the CDR3 DNA reads TGTGCCAGCAACGGGGCTGGTAGCACAGATACGCAGTATTTT. Its protein is CASNGAGSTDTQYF.

A few counts support this clonotype. The chain uses TRBV18 and TRBJ1-1; a possible D gene is TRBD1 (5 bases). Trimming left V 6 bases short and J 0 bases short, with 11 bases between. CDR1 KGHSH and CDR2 LQKENI come from the germline V gene. This CDR3 region has 14 residues. CDR3: CASSPRDLNTEAFF. The CDR3 region has the DNA TGTGCCAGCTCCCCCCGGGACTTGAACACTGAAGCTTTCTTT.

The chain combines TRBV5-4 with TRBJ2-3; D gene unclear. V dropped 4 bases and J dropped 4 bases, with 13 bases sitting between them. The germline V gene has CDR1 SGHNT and CDR2 YYREEE (reference sequence). CDR3 length equals 14 residues. This chain's CDR3 is CASSPTSGPDTQYF. The CDR3 DNA sequence: TGTGCCAGCAGCCCCACGTCGGGTCCAGATACGCAGTATTTT.

This clonotype was seen repeatedly, ten times or more. V gene TRBV5-1 combines with J gene TRBJ1-1; possible D gene TRBD1, 5 bases. The CDR3 has 13 amino acids. The germline V gene encodes CDR1 SGHRS and CDR2 YFSETQ. Trimming took 3 bases from V and 1 from J, leaving 7 bases between them. CDR3 nucleotide sequence: TGCGCCAGCAGCTCGGACACGAACACTGAAGCTTTCTTT. It encodes CASSSDTNTEAFF.

The table lists this clonotype with a few counts. V and J are TRBV7-2 and TRBJ2-5; possible D gene TRBD1, 5 bases. Germline assignment: CDR1 SGHTA and CDR2 FQGNSA. CDR3 length equals 13 residues. V dropped 5 bases and J dropped 7 bases, with 14 bases sitting between them. CDR3 loop: CASSLGLGGTQYF. The CDR3 DNA is TGTGCCAGCAGCCTGGGGCTGGGCGGGACCCAGTACTTC.

This clonotype has a handful of counts. The gene calls are TRBV4-3 and TRBJ2-1; D call uncertain. Germline V lookup: CDR1 LGHNA, CDR2 YSLEER. This CDR3 is 13 amino acids long. V gave up 0 bases and J gave up 5 bases, with 5 bases separating them. The CDR3 DNA reads as TGCGCCAGCAGCCAAGATTGGGACAATGAGCAGTTCTTC. Translated: CASSQDWDNEQFF.

There are a few counts of this clonotype. This chain uses TRBV6-1 with TRBJ2-2; 7 bases are a match to TRBD2. The CDR3 has 14 residues. The germline V gene encodes CDR1 MNHNS and CDR2 SASEGT. V was clipped by 6 bases and J by 0 bases; unmatched bases: 1. The CDR3 loop is CASRGGANTGELFF. CDR3 in DNA: TGTGCCAGCAGGGGGGGGGCGAACACCGGGGAGCTGTTTTTT.

This rearrangement joins TRBV15 to TRBJ2-5; D could derive from TRBD1 or TRBD2 (5 bases each). Looked up from germline, CDR1 is LNHNV and CDR2 is YYDKDF (reference sequence). The length of the CDR3 is 14 residues. The V end lost 7 bases, the J end lost 4 bases, and 16 bases lay between the germline ends. The CDR3 DNA is TGTGCCACCACTTCCGGGACCCCCCGAGAGACCCAGTACTTC. Translated: CATTSGTPRETQYF. The variable domain in full, with the rest retrieved from reference TRBV15 and TRBJ2-5, is DAMVIQNPRYQVTQFGKPVTLSCSQTLNHNVMYWYQQKSSQAPKLLFHYYDKDFNNEADTPDNFQSRRPNTSFCFLDIRSPGLGDTAMYLCATTSGTPRETQYFGPGTRLLVL.

The V gene is TRBV6-6, the J gene TRBJ2-3; 7 bases agree with TRBD2. This CDR3 comprises 15 residues. J lost 2 bases, V lost 5 bases, and 7 bases had no gene match. Germline lookup yields CDR1 MNHNY and CDR2 SVGAGI (reference sequence). The CDR3 sequence is CASSRGGGYTDTQYF. In DNA, the CDR3 is TGTGCCAGCAGTCGCGGGGGAGGCTACACAGATACGCAGTATTTT.

This chain links TRBV29-1 with TRBJ2-3; 9 nucleotides agree with TRBD1. This CDR3 is 13 amino acids long. J gave up 4 bases and V 6 bases, and 5 bases lay outside the gene matches. CDR1 and CDR2 from the germline V gene are SQVTM and ANQGSEA. CDR3 region: CSVYRGLPDTQYF. The DNA for the CDR3 is TGCAGCGTCTACAGGGGGCTGCCAGATACGCAGTATTTT.

This clonotype was detected many times. The CDR3 DNA is TGTGCCATCAGTGACTCAGGGGACGACATTCGGGGCTACACCTTC. This encodes CAISDSGDDIRGYTF. The rearrangement uses TRBV10-3 and TRBJ1-2; D possibly corresponds to TRBD1 (6 bases). CDR3 size: 15 residues. Deletions cut 3 bases from V and 8 bases from J, with 19 bases between. Germline V lookup: CDR1 ENHRY, CDR2 SYGVKD.

This clonotype was observed at least ten times. The J gene is TRBJ2-5, the V gene TRBV7-2; 8 bases align to TRBD1. Germline CDR1 and CDR2: SGHTA and FQGNSA. CDR3 length: 16 amino acids. The ends lost 5 bases at V and 2 bases at J; junction bases unmatched: 10. The DNA of the CDR3 is TGTGCCAGCAGCCAACGACAGGGGTCTTTACAAGAGACCCAGTACTTC. Translated, it gives CASSQRQGSLQETQYF.

This clonotype was picked up many times. This chain connects TRBV20-1 to TRBJ1-4; no reliable D call. V was pared by 3 bases and J by 5 bases, with 10 bases between. Germline loops: CDR1 DFQATT, CDR2 SNEGSKA (reference sequence). The CDR3 has 13 amino acids. CDR3 amino acids: CSASLPGNEKLFF. CDR3 bases: TGCAGTGCTAGTCTCCCGGGGAATGAAAAACTGTTTTTT.

A few counts support this clonotype. This chain links TRBV5-1 with TRBJ2-1; TRBD2 aligns across 13 bases. Per germline, CDR1 SGHRS and CDR2 YFSETQ. V was pared by 4 bases and J by 8 bases, with 6 bases of the junction left unmatched. The CDR3 covers 15 residues. CDR3 region: CASSQGTSGVDEQFF. The CDR3 DNA reads TGCGCCAGCAGCCAAGGGACTAGCGGGGTCGATGAGCAGTTCTTC. The full variable domain, rest sourced from reference TRBV5-1 and TRBJ2-1, is KAGVTQTPRYLIKTRGQQVTLSCSPISGHRSVSWYQQTPGQGLQFLFEYFSETQRNKGNFPGRFSGRQFSNSRSEMNVSTLELGDSALYLCASSQGTSGVDEQFFGPGTRLTVL.

V is TRBV4-2 and J is TRBJ2-7, with D maybe TRBD1 (6 bases). This CDR3 is 15 amino acids long. V dropped 6 bases and J dropped 1 base, with 16 bases sitting between them. Per germline, CDR1 LGHNA and CDR2 YNFKEQ. CDR3 amino acids: CASRPRDTGSYEQYF. The CDR3 bases are TGTGCCAGCAGGCCTCGGGACACTGGGTCCTACGAGCAGTACTTC.

V gene TRBV7-6 combines with J gene TRBJ1-3, with a weak D call TRBD1 (6 bases). CDR3 length equals 14 residues. Germline V gene lookup returns CDR1 SGHVS and CDR2 FNYEAQ. Trimming removed 5 bases at V and 4 bases at J, with 12 bases between. Here the CDR3 DNA reads TGTGCCAGCAGCCTTACAGGGAACGGAAACACCATATATTTT. Translating gives CASSLTGNGNTIYF.

The V call is TRBV20-1, the J call TRBJ2-5, with 9 bases matching TRBD1. V was pared by 3 bases and J by 4 bases, with 6 bases of the junction left unmatched. Germline CDR1 and CDR2: DFQATT and SNEGSKA (reference sequence). CDR3 length: 14 amino acids. Here the CDR3 reads CSARDRGRGETQYF. In DNA, the CDR3 is TGCAGTGCTAGGGACAGGGGTAGAGGAGAGACCCAGTACTTC.

This clonotype has more than one count but fewer than ten. The chain has TRBV6-2 or TRBV6-3 and TRBJ1-5; maybe TRBD1 (5 bases). Germline loops: CDR1 MNHEY, CDR2 SVGEGT. The length of the CDR3 is 14 residues. With 6 bases removed from V and 2 bases from J, the gap between germline ends came to 11 bases. The CDR3 nucleotides read TGTGCCAGCAGCCGGGGGGATGGCAATCAGCCCCAGCATTTT. It is translated as CASSRGDGNQPQHF.

This clonotype was counted a few times. This chain joins TRBV27 and TRBJ2-5; 8 bases line up with TRBD1. V lost 0 bases, J lost 6 bases, and 6 bases stayed unmatched. The CDR3 length is 15 residues. Germline CDR1 reads MNHEY; CDR2 reads SMNVEV (reference sequence). The CDR3 DNA reads TGTGCCAGCAGTTTATCCGCAGGGGGCTGGAAGACCCAGTACTTC. Protein product: CASSLSAGGWKTQYF.

This clonotype has just a few counts. The CDR3 DNA reads as TGCGCCAGCAGCCAGGGCAGGGGAACCCAAGAGACCCAGTACTTC. Encoded protein: CASSQGRGTQETQYF. This chain joins TRBV5-1 and TRBJ2-5, with TRBD1 as a possible D gene (6 bases). This CDR3 contains 15 residues. The V gene's germline CDR1 is SGHRS and CDR2 YFSETQ. The V and J ends lost 4 bases and 1 base respectively, with 14 bases between them.

The count of this clonotype is one. At one boundary the junction diverges from the germline segment, which might be a read error. This chain joins TRBV2 and TRBJ2-5, with TRBD1 matching over 11 bases. The CDR3 sequence is 14 residues long. Per the germline V gene, CDR1 is SNHLY and CDR2 is FYNNEI. CDR3 in amino acids: CASGEDRGQGTQYF. CDR3 bases: TGTGCCAGCGGAGAGGACAGGGGGCAAGGGACCCAGTACTTC. Using reference TRBV2 and TRBJ2-5 for the parts outside the CDR3, the full variable domain is EPEVTQTPSHQVTQMGQEVILRCVPISNHLYFYWYRQILGQKVEFLVSFYNNEISEKSEIFDDQFSVERPDGSNFTLKIRSTKLEDSAMYFCASGEDRGQGTQYFGPGTRLLVL.

This clonotype appeared a few times. The chain recombines TRBV7-9 with TRBJ2-4, with D unclear. CDR1 is SEHNR and CDR2 is FQNEAQ in the germline V gene (reference sequence). The CDR3 is 13 amino acids. V was trimmed by 4 bases and J by 6 bases, leaving 10 bases between them. The CDR3 nucleotides are TGTGCCAGCAGCTCGCGACCAGGAAACATTCAGTACTTC. Translated: CASSSRPGNIQYF.

This clonotype was counted only a few times. DNA of the CDR3: TGTGCCAGCAGCTTAGCGGGGACTAGTGCCCACGAGCAGTACTTC. Its protein is CASSLAGTSAHEQYF. The V gene is TRBV7-2, the J gene TRBJ2-7; TRBD2 matches at 8 bases. This CDR3 is 15 amino acids long. J was trimmed by 5 bases and V by 0 bases; bases with no gene match: 6. From germline, CDR1 is SGHTA and CDR2 FQGNSA.

This clonotype was counted ten times or more. The chain is built from TRBV12-3 or TRBV12-4 and TRBJ2-2; D is undetermined. The CDR3 contains 13 residues. V gave up 5 bases and J gave up 6 bases, with 10 bases separating them. This CDR3 reads CASSPYIAGELFF. As DNA, the CDR3 is TGTGCCAGCAGTCCCTATATCGCCGGGGAGCTGTTTTTT.

This clonotype came up a few times. The CDR3: CASSQGVWTGLPRELFF. CDR3 bases: TGTGCCAGCAGTCAGGGGGTTTGGACAGGGTTACCTCGGGAGCTGTTTTTT. The chain joins TRBV12-3 or TRBV12-4 to TRBJ2-2; 8 positions match TRBD1. The CDR3 loop spans 17 amino acids. Germline trimming cut 5 bases from V and 9 bases from J; bases unmatched to any gene: 17.

This clonotype was counted only a few times. This chain joins TRBV2 and TRBJ2-1, with 10 bases that match TRBD1. The V gene end was trimmed by 3 bases and the J gene end by 8 bases; junction bases not matched to a gene: 7. This CDR3 comprises 15 residues. Germline CDR1 SNHLY, CDR2 FYNNEI. The DNA of the CDR3 is TGTGCCAGCAGTGATAGGACAGGGGGAGAAGATGAGCAGTTCTTC. The encoded protein is CASSDRTGGEDEQFF.

The chain couples TRBV4-3 to TRBJ1-5, with no clear D. Germline V gives CDR1 LGHNA, CDR2 YSLEER. Trimming left V 0 bases short and J 2 bases short, with 11 bases between. The CDR3 is 16 amino acids. For the CDR3, the DNA is TGCGCCAGCAGCCAAGATCCCGGGCGGCGCAATCAGCCCCAGCATTTT. This codes for CASSQDPGRRNQPQHF.